A selection of T cell receptor beta chains follows, all from one sample in a study of neoadjuvant anti-PD-1 for oral cavity cancer. TCRdb's table, derived via immunoSEQ multiplex PCR, lists solely in-frame clones and lacks some. The table lists over 65,000 clones, about 90% of them singletons. Here the sequenced sample was PBMCs, taken after nivolumab (anti-PD-1) treatment. The receptors stem from a person between 40 and 85 years old with oral cavity squamous cell carcinoma. Both conserved end residues are part of each CDR3. A D gene is named only where the DNA matches it firmly. Size is stated for part of the rows, as once, few or many counts, or as a class when the clone is expanded.

CDR3nt	CDR3aa	v_gene	abundance	j_gene	len	d_gene
TGTGCCAGCAGTAGGACAACCCCCTCCTACAATGAGCAGTTCTTC	CASSRTTPSYNEQFF	TRBV6-6	.	TRBJ2-1	15	.
TGTGCCAGCAGCTCACCAGGGTCAACCCTGAACACTGAAGCTTTCTTT	CASSSPGSTLNTEAFF	TRBV7-8	.	TRBJ1-1	16	.
TGTGCCAGCAGTGAAGGGGGCTGGAATCAGCCCCAGCATTTT	CASSEGGWNQPQHF	TRBV2	.	TRBJ1-5	14	.
TGTGCCAGCATCAAAAGCCGGGGGGCCGGGGCAGATACGCAGTATTTT	CASIKSRGAGADTQYF	TRBV5-8	once	TRBJ2-3	16	.
TGTGCCAGCAGCCCCGGGTGGGGGCGGTTCGCAGATACGCAGTATTTT	CASSPGWGRFADTQYF	TRBV13	.	TRBJ2-3	16	.
TGTGCCAGCAGTGAAGATGGGATAGCCAAAAACATTCAGTACTTC	CASSEDGIAKNIQYF	TRBV25-1	.	TRBJ2-4	15	.
TGTGCCAGCGGACAGCCTATTGGGAATGGCTACACCTTC	CASGQPIGNGYTF	TRBV9	.	TRBJ1-2	13	.
TGTGCCAGCAGCGTAAATCCACGCCCCGAGGGGGAGACCCAGTACTTC	CASSVNPRPEGETQYF	TRBV9	.	TRBJ2-5	16	.
TGTGCCACCAGTCACGGGGGAGGGGGCACTGAAGCTTTCTTT	CATSHGGGGTEAFF	TRBV15	.	TRBJ1-1	14	.
.	CASSFLWAVPPYEQYF	TRBV5-6	.	TRBJ2-7	16	.
TGTGCCAGCAGAGGACCTACAGGGAACCCGGCTGGGACCTATAATTCACCCCTCCACTTT	CASRGPTGNPAGTYNSPLHF	TRBV2	.	TRBJ1-6	20	.
TGCGCCAGCAGCTTGAGCGGGACGATGAACACTGAAGCTTTCTTT	CASSLSGTMNTEAFF	TRBV5-1	once	TRBJ1-1	15	.
TGTGCCAGCAGCCCAAGGTACGGGTCCCGCGTCTACACCTTC	CASSPRYGSRVYTF	TRBV7-9	.	TRBJ1-2	14	.
TGTGCCAGCATGATTTGGGGGGGCGAGCAGTACTTC	CASMIWGGEQYF	TRBV2	.	TRBJ2-7	12	TRBD2
TGTGCCAGCAGCTTTACAGGGGTGTACGAGCAGTACTTC	CASSFTGVYEQYF	TRBV5-4	.	TRBJ2-7	13	TRBD1
TGCGCCAGCAGCGCTCGCTCACCCGGGGGGGCGCGTACCTCACCCCTCCACTTT	CASSARSPGGARTSPLHF	TRBV5-1	.	TRBJ1-6	18	.
TGTGCCAGCAGCCAGGGGACAGCCTACAACTATGGCTACACCTTC	CASSQGTAYNYGYTF	TRBV14	.	TRBJ1-2	15	TRBD1
TGCGCCAGCAGCTCCACCCGAGGGGACTACGAGCAGTACTTC	CASSSTRGDYEQYF	TRBV5-1	.	TRBJ2-7	14	.
TGTGCCAGCCTTGACAGGGGGCAGGCCGGGGAGCTGTTTTTT	CASLDRGQAGELFF	TRBV6-1	.	TRBJ2-2	14	TRBD1
TGTGCCAGCAGTGGAGGGAGGGACAGCTACAATAATCAGCCCCAGCATTTT	CASSGGRDSYNNQPQHF	TRBV6-1	.	TRBJ1-5	17	TRBD1
TGTGCCAGTAGGGAACAGGGATCACCCCTCCACTTT	CASREQGSPLHF	TRBV19	.	TRBJ1-6	12	.
TGTGCCACCAGCAGAGATAAGGGACAGGGGGACAATGAGCAGTTCTTC	CATSRDKGQGDNEQFF	TRBV15	.	TRBJ2-1	16	TRBD1
TGTGCCATCGGCGGGACATTGGATCAGCCCCAGCATTTT	CAIGGTLDQPQHF	TRBV10-3	.	TRBJ1-5	13	.
TGCGCCAGCAGCTTGGAGGCCCGGAATAATGAAAAACTGTTTTTT	CASSLEARNNEKLFF	TRBV5-1	.	TRBJ1-4	15	.
TGTGCCTGGAGTCTGGGCACAGATACGCAGTATTTT	CAWSLGTDTQYF	TRBV30	.	TRBJ2-3	12	.
TGTGCCAGCAGCTCCCTGTGGGTTGGTCAGCCCCAGCATTTT	CASSSLWVGQPQHF	TRBV7-2	.	TRBJ1-5	14	.
TGCGCCAGCGGCGCAAGGGCGGGTTTGAACACTGAAGCTTTCTTT	CASGARAGLNTEAFF	TRBV5-1	.	TRBJ1-1	15	.
TGCGCCAGCAGCCTGACCACCGGGACAGTAAACTATGGCTACACCTTC	CASSLTTGTVNYGYTF	TRBV5-1	.	TRBJ1-2	16	TRBD1
TGCGCCAGCAGCTTGGCGGAGGTCACAGATACGCAGTATTTT	CASSLAEVTDTQYF	TRBV5-1	.	TRBJ2-3	14	.
TGTGCCAGTAGTATGATGACAGCGGGCTCCCGCCAGCCCCAGCATTTT	CASSMMTAGSRQPQHF	TRBV19	.	TRBJ1-5	16	.
TGTGCCAGCAGCCCTATAAGGGTCTACGAGCAGTACTTC	CASSPIRVYEQYF	TRBV2	.	TRBJ2-7	13	.
TGTGCCAGCAGTTACTCGGTCGGCGGAGCTAACTATGGCTACACCTTC	CASSYSVGGANYGYTF	TRBV6-5	.	TRBJ1-2	16	.
TGTGCCAGCAGCACCGGGACAGGGGGGTATGGCTACACCTTC	CASSTGTGGYGYTF	TRBV7-2	.	TRBJ1-2	14	TRBD1
TGTGCCAGCAGGGGACAGATCAATCAGCCCCAGCATTTT	CASRGQINQPQHF	TRBV2	.	TRBJ1-5	13	TRBD1
TGCGCCAGCAGCTTGTTTGTCAGGGAGGACGAGCAGTACTTC	CASSLFVREDEQYF	TRBV5-1	.	TRBJ2-7	14	.
TGTGCCAGCAGCCAAGATATAGGCACCGGGGAGCTGTTTTTT	CASSQDIGTGELFF	TRBV4-2	.	TRBJ2-2	14	.
TGTGCCAGCACCCCAGAAGGGCTATCGAGCTCCTACGAGCAGTACTTC	CASTPEGLSSSYEQYF	TRBV7-4	.	TRBJ2-7	16	.
TGTGCCAGCAGCTTAACCGGGCCAAACAATGAGCAGTTCTTC	CASSLTGPNNEQFF	TRBV7-3	.	TRBJ2-1	14	.
TGCGCCAGCAGGTCCGGCCTCTCCTACGAGCAGTACTTC	CASRSGLSYEQYF	TRBV5-1	.	TRBJ2-7	13	.
TGTGCCAGCAGTTTCGGGTCGACCTATGGCTACACCTTC	CASSFGSTYGYTF	TRBV27	few	TRBJ1-2	13	.
TGTGCCAGCAGTGAAGCGTGGGGGAATCAGCCCCAGCATTTT	CASSEAWGNQPQHF	TRBV2	.	TRBJ1-5	14	.
TGTGCCAGCAGCCCCGGTAGGAGTAGCGGGGAAGAGACCCAGTACTTC	CASSPGRSSGEETQYF	TRBV11-2	.	TRBJ2-5	16	TRBD2
TGCGCCAGCAGCTTGTCCGGAGATAGCAATCAGCCCCAGCATTTT	CASSLSGDSNQPQHF	TRBV5-1	.	TRBJ1-5	15	.
TGTGCCAGCAGCCCCCTGACAGGATTTGGCAACTATGGCTACACCTTC	CASSPLTGFGNYGYTF	TRBV7-9	.	TRBJ1-2	16	.
TGTGCCAGCAGTACTGGGACGCTTCCAGATACGCAGTATTTT	CASSTGTLPDTQYF	TRBV28	.	TRBJ2-3	14	.
TGTGCCAGCAGCTCCTGGACATACTATGGCTACACCTTC	CASSSWTYYGYTF	TRBV6-5	few	TRBJ1-2	13	.
TGTGCCAGCAGCTTAGCCGGGACAAGGAACACTGAAGCTTTCTTT	CASSLAGTRNTEAFF	TRBV7-9	once	TRBJ1-1	15	.
TGTGCCAGCAGCTTGGGACTGGCGGTTTATAGCAATCAGCCCCAGCATTTT	CASSLGLAVYSNQPQHF	TRBV5-8	.	TRBJ1-5	17	.
TGCGCCAGCAGCCAAGACTCTAGCGGACCTTACAATGAGCAGTTCTTC	CASSQDSSGPYNEQFF	TRBV4-1	.	TRBJ2-1	16	TRBD2
TGTGCCTGGAGTCTTCCGGGACAGGGACTCTCCTACGAGCAGTACTTC	CAWSLPGQGLSYEQYF	TRBV30	.	TRBJ2-7	16	TRBD1
TGTGCCAGCAGCCCGGGGGGAGGTGTTAGCCAAGAGACCCGGTACTTC	CASSPGGGVSQETRYF	TRBV7-9	once	TRBJ2-5	16	TRBD2
TGTGCCAGCAGCTTGAAAAGCTCCTACGAGCAGTACTTC	CASSLKSSYEQYF	TRBV7-3	.	TRBJ2-7	13	.
TGTGCCAGCAGTCCCCGGACAGGGGGGAGGGAAAGTGAAAAACTGTTTTTT	CASSPRTGGRESEKLFF	TRBV27	.	TRBJ1-4	17	TRBD1
TGCAGTGCTAGGTACACAGATACGCAGTATTTT	CSARYTDTQYF	TRBV20-1	.	TRBJ2-3	11	.
TGTGCCAGCAGTTCCAGCTCTGGGGCCAACGTCCTGACTTTC	CASSSSSGANVLTF	TRBV27	.	TRBJ2-6	14	.